This TCR beta chain emerged from a study of identical twins. Study results and caveats: With monozygotic twins, out-of-frame TCR alpha sharing exceeded what models estimated. Within cord blood, abundant beta clonotypes carried fewer insertions, but memory repertoires showed no such trend.

Germline trimming cut 2 bases from V and 4 bases from J; bases unmatched to any gene: 7. The germline V gene has CDR1 PRHDT and CDR2 FYEKMQ (reference sequence). This CDR3 is 16 amino acids long. Template switching added a universal primer binding site, and final cDNA carried unique molecular identifiers. TCRdb reanalysed the 5' RACE reads using MiXCR and keeps one entry per CDR3 protein. The sample holds 1.5 million to 2 million distinct CDR3 sequences; around 29% are singletons and the top ten take approximately 0.29%. A word on this clonotype: What it binds is unknown.

This TCR derives from a newborn girl in good health. The chain carries TRBV13 and TRBJ2-3; 9 nucleotides line up with TRBD2. The sample taken for sequencing was cord blood. In DNA form, the CDR3 reads TGTGCCAGCAGCTTACGTCCAGCGGGGGGAGCAGATACGCAGTATTTT. Translating gives CASSLRPAGGADTQYF.